This TCR beta chain was identified during a study of OX40 agonist ivuxolimab in advanced cancers. Study details: Hepatocellular carcinoma, melanoma, renal cell or head and neck cancer was diagnosed in the dose-escalation patients.

The sample holds a few counts of this clone. Its antigen is not identified. The method was immunoSEQ multiplex PCR; TCRdb's version includes in-frame clones alone and lacks a portion of them. This sample has over 45,000 clones, with over 80% found just once. Whole-study findings and limits: At 0.1 to 3.0 mg/kg and by week 6, CD4+ and CD8+ T cells in the blood had expanded clonally.

The CDR3 has 12 amino acids. From germline, CDR1 is SEHNR and CDR2 FQNEAQ (reference sequence). V was shortened by 1 base and J by 8 bases, with 8 bases between the two germline ends. The TCR comes from an adult with an advanced solid tumor such as melanoma, head and neck, liver or kidney cancer. The chain joins TRBV7-9 to TRBJ1-2; D is undetermined. The sequences come from CD4+ or CD8+ T cells sorted from blood, collected in a trial of the OX40 agonist ivuxolimab. CDR3 protein: CASSLELGGYTF. DNA of the CDR3: TGTGCCAGCAGCTTAGAGTTGGGAGGCTACACCTTC. Full variable domain (outside the CDR3, taken from reference TRBV7-9 and TRBJ1-2): DTGVSQNPRHKITKRGQNVTFRCDPISEHNRLYWYRQTLGQGPEFLTYFQNEAQLEKSRLLSDRFSAERPKGSFSTLEIQRTEQGDSAMYLCASSLELGGYTFGSGTRLTVV.